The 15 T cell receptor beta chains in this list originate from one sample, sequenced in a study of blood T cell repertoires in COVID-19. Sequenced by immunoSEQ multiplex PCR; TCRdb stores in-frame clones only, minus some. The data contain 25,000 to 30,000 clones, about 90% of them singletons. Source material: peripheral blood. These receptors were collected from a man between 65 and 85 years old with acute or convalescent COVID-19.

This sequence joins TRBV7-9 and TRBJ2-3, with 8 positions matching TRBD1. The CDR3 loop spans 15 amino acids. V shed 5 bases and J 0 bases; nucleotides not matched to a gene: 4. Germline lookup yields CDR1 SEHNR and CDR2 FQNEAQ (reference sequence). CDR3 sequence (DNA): TGTGCCAGCAGCGCCTGGACAGGGAGCACAGATACGCAGTATTTT. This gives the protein CASSAWTGSTDTQYF.

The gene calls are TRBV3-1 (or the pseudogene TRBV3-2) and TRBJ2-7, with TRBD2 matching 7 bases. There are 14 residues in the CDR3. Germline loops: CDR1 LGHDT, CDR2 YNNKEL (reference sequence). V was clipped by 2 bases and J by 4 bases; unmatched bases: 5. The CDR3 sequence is CASSQIGGGYEQYF. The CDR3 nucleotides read TGTGCCAGCAGCCAAATCGGGGGAGGGTACGAGCAGTACTTC.

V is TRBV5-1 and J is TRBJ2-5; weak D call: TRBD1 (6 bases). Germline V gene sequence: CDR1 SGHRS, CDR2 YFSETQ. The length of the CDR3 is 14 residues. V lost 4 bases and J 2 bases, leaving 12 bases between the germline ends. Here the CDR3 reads CASSRGGQQETQYF. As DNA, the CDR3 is TGCGCCAGCAGCCGTGGGGGCCAGCAAGAGACCCAGTACTTC.

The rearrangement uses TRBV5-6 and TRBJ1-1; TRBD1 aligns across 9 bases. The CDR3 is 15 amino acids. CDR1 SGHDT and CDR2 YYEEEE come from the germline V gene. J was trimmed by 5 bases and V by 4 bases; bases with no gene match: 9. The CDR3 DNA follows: TGTGCCAGCAGCGGAGGACAGGGGTTGGTTACTGAAGCTTTCTTT. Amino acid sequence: CASSGGQGLVTEAFF. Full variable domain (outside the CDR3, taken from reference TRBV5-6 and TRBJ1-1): DAGVTQSPTHLIKTRGQQVTLRCSPKSGHDTVSWYQQALGQGPQFIFQYYEEEERQRGNFPDRFSGHQFPNYSSELNVNALLLGDSALYLCASSGGQGLVTEAFFGQGTRLTVV.

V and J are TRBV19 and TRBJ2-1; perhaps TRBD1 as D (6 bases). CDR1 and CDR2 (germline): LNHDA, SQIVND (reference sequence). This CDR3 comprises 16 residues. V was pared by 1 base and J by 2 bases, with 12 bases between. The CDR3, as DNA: TGTGCCAGTAGTATAGGCAGGACAGTAACCTACAATGAGCAGTTCTTC. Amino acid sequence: CASSIGRTVTYNEQFF.

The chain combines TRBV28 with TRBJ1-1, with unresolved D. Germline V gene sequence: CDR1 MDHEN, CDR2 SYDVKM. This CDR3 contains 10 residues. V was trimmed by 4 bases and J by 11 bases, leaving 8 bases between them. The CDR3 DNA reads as TGTGCCAGCAGTTCGATCCGGGCTTTCTTT. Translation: CASSSIRAFF.

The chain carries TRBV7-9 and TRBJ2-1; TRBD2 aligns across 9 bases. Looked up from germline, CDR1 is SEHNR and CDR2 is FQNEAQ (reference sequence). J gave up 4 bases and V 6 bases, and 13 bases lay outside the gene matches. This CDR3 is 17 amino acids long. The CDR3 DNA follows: TGTGCCAGCAGAACGTGGGCCCTAGCGGGATCTTACAATGAGCAGTTCTTC. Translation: CASRTWALAGSYNEQFF.

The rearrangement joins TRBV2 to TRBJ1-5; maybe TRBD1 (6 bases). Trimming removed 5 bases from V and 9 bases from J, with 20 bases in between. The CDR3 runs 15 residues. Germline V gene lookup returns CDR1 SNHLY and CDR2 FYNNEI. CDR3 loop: CASSLLRGEGRPQHF. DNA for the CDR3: TGTGCCAGCAGTTTACTCAGGGGAGAGGGTCGGCCCCAGCATTTT.

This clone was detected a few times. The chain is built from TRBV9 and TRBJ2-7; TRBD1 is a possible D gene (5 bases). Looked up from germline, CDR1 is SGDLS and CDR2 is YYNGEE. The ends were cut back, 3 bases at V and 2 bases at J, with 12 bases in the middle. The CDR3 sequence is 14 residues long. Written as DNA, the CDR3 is TGTGCCAGCAGCGCCCAGGGTATCCCCTACGAGCAGTACTTC. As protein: CASSAQGIPYEQYF.

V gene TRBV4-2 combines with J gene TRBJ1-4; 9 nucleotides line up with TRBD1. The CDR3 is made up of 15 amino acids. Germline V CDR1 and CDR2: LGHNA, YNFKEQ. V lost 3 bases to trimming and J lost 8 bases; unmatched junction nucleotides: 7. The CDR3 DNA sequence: TGTGCCAGCAGCCATGGTGACAGGGGGGAGGAAAAACTGTTTTTT. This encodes CASSHGDRGEEKLFF.

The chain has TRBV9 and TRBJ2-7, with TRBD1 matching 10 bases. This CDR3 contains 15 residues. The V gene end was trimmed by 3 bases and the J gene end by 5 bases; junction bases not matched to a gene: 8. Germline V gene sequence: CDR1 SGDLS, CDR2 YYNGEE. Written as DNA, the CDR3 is TGTGCCAGCAGCGCCGGGACAGGGGTTCAAAACGAGCAGTACTTC. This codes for CASSAGTGVQNEQYF.

The CDR3 here is CASSYRGQFYEQYF. Written as DNA, the CDR3 is TGTGCCAGCAGTTACCGGGGACAGTTCTACGAGCAGTACTTC. The chain carries TRBV6-5 and TRBJ2-7; 7 bases are shared with TRBD1. The CDR3 runs 14 residues. The germline CDR1 and CDR2 sequences are MNHEY and SVGAGI. V shed 2 bases, J shed 3 bases, and the junction held 4 bases outside the gene matches.

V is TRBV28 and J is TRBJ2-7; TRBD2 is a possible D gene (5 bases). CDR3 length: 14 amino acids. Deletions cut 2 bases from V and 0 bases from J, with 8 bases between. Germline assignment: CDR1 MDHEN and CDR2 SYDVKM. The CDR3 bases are TGTGCCAGCAGTTTAAGCGGTAGCTCCTACGAGCAGTACTTC. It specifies CASSLSGSSYEQYF.

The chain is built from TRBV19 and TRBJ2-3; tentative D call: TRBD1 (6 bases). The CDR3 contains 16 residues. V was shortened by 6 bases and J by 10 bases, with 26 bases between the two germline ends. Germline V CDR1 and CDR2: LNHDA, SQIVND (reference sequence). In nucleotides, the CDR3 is TGTGCCAGTAGATCTGGGGGCGCAGGAACTCGGTCCGCGCAGTATTTT. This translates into CASRSGGAGTRSAQYF. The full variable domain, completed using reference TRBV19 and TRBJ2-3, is DGGITQSPKYLFRKEGQNVTLSCEQNLNHDAMYWYRQDPGQGLRLIYYSQIVNDFQKGDIAEGYSVSREKKESFPLTVTSAQKNPTAFYLCASRSGGAGTRSAQYFGPGTRLTVL.

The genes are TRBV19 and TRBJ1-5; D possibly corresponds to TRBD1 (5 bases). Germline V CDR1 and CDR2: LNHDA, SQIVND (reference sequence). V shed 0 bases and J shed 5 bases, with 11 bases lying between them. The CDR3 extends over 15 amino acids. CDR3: CASSIDRQGDQPQHF. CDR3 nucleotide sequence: TGTGCCAGTAGTATAGACAGGCAGGGTGATCAGCCCCAGCATTTT.